This T cell receptor beta chain was sequenced during a study of OX40 agonist ivuxolimab in advanced cancers. About the study: Patients were 82.7% male with ages roughly 23 to 85, mean about 54. Broader study findings: On average, CD8+ T cells showed a greater number of expanded clones than CD4+. Normalized T-cell clonal expansion was also low in some nonresponders. Dose levels from 0.1 to 3.0 mg/kg saw CD4+ and CD8+ blood T cells expand clonally by week 6.

Data came from immunoSEQ multiplex PCR; TCRdb stores just in-frame clones and leaves some out. The data show 55,000 to 60,000 clones, roughly 84% seen once. Concerning this clone: Its specificity is unknown.

Trimming took 1 base from V and 0 from J, leaving 12 bases between them. Germline CDR1 KGHSH, CDR2 LQKENI. This CDR3 has 16 amino acids. The source is an adult with an advanced solid tumor such as melanoma, head and neck, liver or kidney cancer. V and J are TRBV18 and TRBJ1-1; the D gene is possibly TRBD1 (5 bases). This specimen consisted of CD4+ or CD8+ T cells sorted from blood, obtained in a trial of the OX40 agonist ivuxolimab. DNA for the CDR3: TGTGCCAGCTCACCACAGGGGCAGGCTATGAACACTGAAGCTTTCTTT. Residues: CASSPQGQAMNTEAFF.